A selection of T cell receptor beta chains follows, all from one sample in a study of shared clonotypes between healthy human individuals. Assay used: immunoSEQ multiplex PCR; TCRdb lists only in-frame clones, some missing. The sample has around 2.3 million clones; 90% to 97% are singletons. Sample: naive CD4+ T cells sorted from blood. These receptors were collected from a man aged 18 to 30 in good health. Both conserved end residues are part of each CDR3.

>TRBJ2-3|TRBV10-3
CAVSSSGETDTQYF
>TRBJ2-2|TRBV7-3
CASSLSNTGELFF
>TRBJ1-6|TRBV6-6
CASSTPQGADNSPLHF
>TRBJ2-7|TRBV13
CASSTQPGQTYEQYF
>TRBJ1-1|TRBV18
CASSPMTGGRPKPNTEAFF
>TRBJ2-7|TRBV30
CAWSSPGTGGYEQYF
>TRBJ2-3|TRBV2
CASSGGTSTKDTQYF
>TRBJ2-7|TRBV19
CASSIGRNPTYEQYF
>TRBJ1-4|TRBV7-8
CASSSGSTTNEKLFF
>TRBJ1-1|TRBV5-8
CASSLGHSGDTAFF
>TRBJ2-1|TRBV7-9
CASSSPGTGERSEQFF
>TRBJ1-1|TRBV19
CASSRSGNTEAFF
>TRBJ1-2|TRBV7-2
CASSFGMGYTF
>TRBJ2-7|TRBV2
CASSEGTPEGDEQYF
>TRBJ2-3|TRBV30
CAWSAITSTDTQYF
>TRBJ2-1|TRBV6-1
CATSLTVNEQFF
>TRBJ2-1|TRBV5-5
CASSLPPVEGPMVAGEQFF
>TRBJ1-1|TRBV6-4
CASLNTEAFF
>TRBJ1-1|TRBV2
CASSRETLTLSTEAFF
>TRBJ1-5|TRBV5-1
CASSPGQGKANQPQHF
>TRBJ1-2|TRBV10-3
CAISALEFSNYGYTF
>TRBJ1-5|TRBV9
CASSAGDQPQHF
>TRBJ2-7|TRBV6-1
CASSEGGLAKGQGTYEQYF
>TRBJ2-7|TRBV18
CASSPLAGGEGFYEQYF
>TRBJ1-4|TRBV2
CASSGGQGREKLFF
>TRBJ1-1|TRBV5-1
CASSLVGTSNTEAFF
>TRBJ2-7|TRBV6-1
CASSGKTGTGGNNEQYF
>TRBJ2-7|TRBV6-6
CASSYGYGSSYEQYF
>TRBJ1-3|TRBV5-4
CASTDLDSYSGNTIYF
>TRBJ2-1|TRBV5-4
CASSLNPHNEQFF
>TRBJ2-7|TRBV7-9
CASSLKGQASNYEQYF
>TRBJ1-6|TRBV27
CASSITGTGAAPLHF
>TRBJ1-5|TRBV19
CASSSQGTQPQHF
>TRBJ2-7|TRBV27
CASRSGQGPSYEQYF
>TRBJ2-1|TRBV11-2
CASSGIAGYNEQFF
>TRBJ1-3|TRBV27
CASSFRQGIGNTIYF
>TRBJ1-5|TRBV4-2
CASSQDWGASSNQPQHF
>TRBJ2-1|TRBV20-1
CSVGQAGLGFF
>TRBJ1-6|TRBV19
CASSIRDSWTFNDSPLHF
>TRBJ2-7|TRBV11-2
CASSPSDTITTRQYF
>TRBJ2-7|TRBV5-6
CASSLRRQGDEQYF
>TRBJ1-4|TRBV28
CASRPGTVNEKLFF
>TRBJ1-5|TRBV7-9
CASSPGLGIYSNQPQHF
>TRBJ1-1|TRBV5-1
CASSLEPGSNTEAFF
>TRBJ2-7|TRBV19
CASKGTSSYEQYF
>TRBJ2-3|TRBV29-1
CSVEPFGQGRTDTQYF
>TRBJ1-6|TRBV6-4
CARSGTENSPLHF
>TRBJ1-6|TRBV7-9
CASSFLRGGSPLHF
>TRBJ2-3|TRBV29-1
CSVDSSGGRQIADTQYF
>TRBJ1-5|TRBV7-2
CASSLERSQPQHF
>TRBJ2-7|TRBV28
CASNDRAFAYEQYF
>TRBJ2-7|TRBV30
CAWRRGGGVYEQYF
>TRBJ2-7|TRBV10-3
CAISRDNSYEQYF
>TRBJ1-1|TRBV30
CAWNLQQNTEAFF
>TRBJ2-2|TRBV2
CASSRDYLNTGELFF
>TRBJ2-4|TRBV11-2
CASSLEPSGHKNIQYF
>TRBJ1-2|TRBV2
CASRVLGEGYTF
>TRBJ1-1|TRBV6-5
CASSYKGNTEAFF
>TRBJ1-1|TRBV11-2
CASRDRGMNTEAFF